This entry lists 12 T cell receptor beta chains sequenced from one sample in a study of radiation and T cells in renal cell carcinoma. Assay used: immunoSEQ multiplex PCR; TCRdb lists only in-frame clones, some missing. The table records more than 120,000 clones, approximately 86% of them present only once. Time point of the sample: blood 4 weeks post-SBRT, at nephrectomy. Treatment of the sample: 15 Gy SBRT to primary tumor, nephrectomy 4 weeks later. Specimen: blood, collected from a patient whose treatment included radiotherapy and nephrectomy. The receptors derive from a woman between 50 and 59 years old with renal cell carcinoma.

The gene calls are TRBV7-9 and TRBJ2-2; TRBD2 matches 10 bases. The ends lost 4 bases at V and 2 bases at J; junction bases unmatched: 7. The CDR3 totals 17 residues. The V gene's germline CDR1 is SEHNR and CDR2 FQNEAQ (reference sequence). CDR3 sequence: CASSSPLAGVNTGELFF. DNA of the CDR3: TGTGCCAGCAGCTCTCCGCTAGCGGGAGTCAACACCGGGGAGCTGTTTTTT.

The rearrangement uses TRBV7-2 and TRBJ1-1, with D possibly matching TRBD1 (5 bases). The germline V gene encodes CDR1 SGHTA and CDR2 FQGNSA. Trimming took off 6 bases at V and 3 bases at J, with 14 bases between the two ends. This CDR3 spans 14 amino acids. The CDR3 bases are TGTGCCAGCAGTCCCCGGGGCCTGGACACTGAAGCTTTCTTT. Protein: CASSPRGLDTEAFF.

The chain carries TRBV4-3 and TRBJ2-1; D is ambiguous. V was pared by 4 bases and J by 9 bases, with 16 bases between. Looked up from germline, CDR1 is LGHNA and CDR2 is YSLEER. CDR3 length equals 14 residues. The CDR3 coding sequence is TGCGCCAGCAGCCCGACTCGTTTAGGGCTTGAGCAGTTCTTC. Its translation: CASSPTRLGLEQFF.

V is TRBV6-5 and J is TRBJ2-4; TRBD1 matches 7 bases. The CDR3 consists of 15 residues. CDR1 is MNHEY, CDR2 SVGAGI, per germline. V shed 5 bases and J 7 bases; nucleotides not matched to a gene: 11. CDR3 sequence: CASSQQTGFGNIQYF. The CDR3 region has the DNA TGTGCCAGCAGTCAACAGACAGGGTTTGGGAACATTCAGTACTTC.

The gene calls are TRBV7-9 and TRBJ2-5; 7 nucleotides agree with TRBD1. CDR1 and CDR2 from the germline V gene are SEHNR and FQNEAQ (reference sequence). The CDR3 loop spans 17 amino acids. With 5 bases clipped from V and 1 base from J, the junction kept 13 bases outside the gene matches. The CDR3 nucleotides read TGTGCCAGCAGCCCCAGAGGGACAGTAGAGTTCCAAGAGACCCAGTACTTC. Translation: CASSPRGTVEFQETQYF.

The rearrangement uses TRBV4-1 and TRBJ1-2; the D is unclear. Germline lookup yields CDR1 MGHRA and CDR2 YSYEKL. The CDR3 is 15 residues long. V was shortened by 0 bases and J by 8 bases, with 16 bases between the two germline ends. The CDR3 sequence: CASSQEEAGIEGYTF. In DNA, the CDR3 is TGCGCCAGCAGCCAAGAGGAGGCGGGCATCGAGGGCTACACCTTC.

This chain joins TRBV19 and TRBJ1-5; D not certain. The CDR3 sequence is 14 residues long. Germline loops: CDR1 LNHDA, CDR2 SQIVND (reference sequence). V was trimmed by 10 bases and J by 8 bases, leaving 21 bases between them. CDR3 residues: CATTREGPTEPQHF. CDR3 in DNA: TGTGCCACGACAAGAGAAGGGCCTACCGAGCCCCAGCATTTT.

This chain uses TRBV30 with TRBJ2-3; D is ambiguous. V lost 4 bases and J lost 2, with 13 bases in between. CDR1 GTSNPN and CDR2 SVGIG come from the germline V gene (reference sequence). CDR3 length: 14 residues. CDR3 sequence: CAWKPGFSTDTQYF. Here the CDR3 DNA reads TGTGCCTGGAAACCAGGCTTTTCCACAGATACGCAGTATTTT.

This clone was detected only once. Other DNA sequences from this sample encode an identical CDR3 as well. This rearrangement joins TRBV7-2 to TRBJ2-7; D remains unclear. The germline V gene encodes CDR1 SGHTA and CDR2 FQGNSA. Trimming removed 5 bases at V and 1 base at J, with 3 bases between. The CDR3 is 11 amino acids. The CDR3 region has the DNA TGTGCCAGCAGCCCATCCTACGAGCAGTACTTC. Translated: CASSPSYEQYF.

The gene calls are TRBV15 and TRBJ1-1; tentatively, D is TRBD1 (6 bases). Trimming removed 5 bases at V and 3 bases at J, with 19 bases between. This CDR3 contains 16 residues. Per the germline V gene, CDR1 is LNHNV and CDR2 is YYDKDF (reference sequence). This chain's CDR3 is CATSPGDSTGYTEAFF. The DNA for the CDR3 is TGTGCCACCAGCCCCGGGGACTCTACAGGGTACACTGAAGCTTTCTTT.

The chain uses TRBV19 and TRBJ2-1; TRBD1 matches at 8 bases. This CDR3 is built from 14 residues. The V and J ends lost 10 bases and 6 bases, in that order; junction bases with no gene match: 11. The germline gives CDR1 LNHDA, CDR2 SQIVND (reference sequence). DNA of the CDR3: TGTGCCACCGTAGACAGGGGAAATCGCAATGAGCAGTTCTTC. Protein product: CATVDRGNRNEQFF.

The chain links TRBV11-2 to TRBJ2-3; 8 bases are shared with TRBD2. V dropped 3 bases and J dropped 6; count of bases not matched to a gene: 2. The CDR3 runs 13 residues. CDR1 and CDR2 (germline): SGHAT, FQNNGV. The CDR3: CASSFGGADTQYF. DNA of the CDR3: TGTGCCAGCAGCTTCGGGGGGGCGGATACGCAGTATTTT.